This T cell receptor (beta chain) was recovered during a study of cytomegalovirus exposure and HLA in healthy donors. Findings and caveats of the study: In a later analysis, a genetic analysis reported fewer productive-TCR N-insertions in an Asian-associated ancestry cluster than the cohort average. Common viral pathogens seemed, in a later analysis, to connect with several of the most significant clusters. Rarity held for most TCR sequences, but there were some public TCRs that occurred in many donors.

PCR amplification relied on 60 Vbeta primers (plus 13 Jbeta primers). The repertoire was sequenced with immunoSEQ multiplex PCR; TCRdb's copy has only in-frame clones and lacks some. Of over 110,000 clones in the sample, roughly 75% are singletons; the top ten hold around 3.2%. Trimming shortened V by 6 bases and J by 2 bases, and 11 bases separated the two germline ends. The length of the CDR3 is 14 residues. Per the germline V gene, CDR1 is MDHEN and CDR2 is SYDVKM. Comments on this clone: Its antigen is still unknown.

This chain uses TRBV28 with TRBJ2-4, with D possibly being TRBD2 (7 bases). This clonotype was obtained from a female donor in good health and CMV-seronegative. Sequenced material: PBMCs. The CDR3 loop reads CASRGGPSKNIQYF. The CDR3 nucleotides are TGTGCCAGCAGGGGGGGGCCCTCCAAAAACATTCAGTACTTC.